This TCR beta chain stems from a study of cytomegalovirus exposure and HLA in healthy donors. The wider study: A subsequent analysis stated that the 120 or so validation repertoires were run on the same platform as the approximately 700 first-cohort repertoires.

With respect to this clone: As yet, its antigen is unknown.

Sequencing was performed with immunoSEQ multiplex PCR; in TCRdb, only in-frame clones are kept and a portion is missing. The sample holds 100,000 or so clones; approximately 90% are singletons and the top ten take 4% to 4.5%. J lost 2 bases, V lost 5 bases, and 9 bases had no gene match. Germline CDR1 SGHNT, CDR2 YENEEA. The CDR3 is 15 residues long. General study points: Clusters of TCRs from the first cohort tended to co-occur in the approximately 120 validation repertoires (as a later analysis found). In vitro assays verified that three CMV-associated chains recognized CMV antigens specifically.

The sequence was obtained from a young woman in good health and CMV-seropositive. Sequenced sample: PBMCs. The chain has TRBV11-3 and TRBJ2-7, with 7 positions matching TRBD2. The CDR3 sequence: CASSVAAGKTYEQYF. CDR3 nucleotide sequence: TGTGCCAGCAGCGTCGCAGCGGGGAAGACCTACGAGCAGTACTTC.